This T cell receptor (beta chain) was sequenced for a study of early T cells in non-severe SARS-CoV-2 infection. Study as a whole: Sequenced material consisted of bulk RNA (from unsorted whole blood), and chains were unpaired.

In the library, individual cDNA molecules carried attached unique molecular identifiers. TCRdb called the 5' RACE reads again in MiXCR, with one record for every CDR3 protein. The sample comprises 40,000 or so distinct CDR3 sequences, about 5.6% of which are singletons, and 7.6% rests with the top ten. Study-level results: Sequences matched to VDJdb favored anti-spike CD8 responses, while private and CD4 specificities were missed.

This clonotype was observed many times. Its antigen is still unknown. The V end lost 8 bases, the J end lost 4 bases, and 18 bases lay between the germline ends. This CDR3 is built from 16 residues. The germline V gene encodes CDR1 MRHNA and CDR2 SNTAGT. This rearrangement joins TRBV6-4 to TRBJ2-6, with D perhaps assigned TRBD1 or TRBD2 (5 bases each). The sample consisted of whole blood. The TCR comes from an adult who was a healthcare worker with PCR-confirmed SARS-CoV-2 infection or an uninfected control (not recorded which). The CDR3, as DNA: TGTGCCAGCGGGGGATCTGCAGGTGCGGGGGCCAACGTCCTGACTTTC. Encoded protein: CASGGSAGAGANVLTF.